This is a list of T cell receptor beta chains from one sample in a study of response to subunit inactivated influenza vaccine. TCRdb re-called the RT-PCR reads with MiXCR, one entry per CDR3 protein. The sample gives approximately 170,000 distinct CDR3 sequences, roughly 14% of which show up once; under 30% is in the top ten. The material sequenced was CD8+ T cells sorted from PBMCs, taken 5 days after vaccination. These receptors were collected from a man aged 45-65 years who received an inactivated influenza vaccine. Both conserved end residues are part of each CDR3.

J | V | CDR3
TRBJ2-7 | TRBV7-2 | CASSLDLVEQYF
TRBJ1-1 | TRBV12-3/TRBV12-4 | CASSLVKIEAFF
TRBJ2-7 | TRBV6-2/TRBV6-3 | CASTNSGSGEYEQYF
TRBJ2-1 | TRBV4-3 | CASSQDTGTGRNEQFF
TRBJ2-1 | TRBV29-1 | CSEERESSYNEQFF
TRBJ2-3 | TRBV10-3 | CAISEPRTSGRTDTQYF
TRBJ1-1 | TRBV7-9 | CASSTLDRGSLNTEAFF
TRBJ1-5 | TRBV6-2/TRBV6-3 | CANSYVRGQGTEYSNQPQHF
TRBJ2-2 | TRBV24-1 | CATSVSTGGITGELFF
TRBJ1-4 | TRBV12-3/TRBV12-4 | CASSSRVNEKLFF
TRBJ2-3 | TRBV4-1 | CASSQEGGSGGYLTDTQYF
TRBJ2-7 | TRBV13 | CASSLGRGSYEQYF
TRBJ2-1 | TRBV4-1 | CASSHPRDQVLPEQFF
TRBJ2-1 | TRBV12-3/TRBV12-4 | CASSSPTVIDEQFF
TRBJ2-7 | TRBV11-1 | CASSFRSTSGSYSYEQYF
TRBJ2-3 | TRBV12-3/TRBV12-4 | CASSLMEDTQYF
TRBJ1-4 | TRBV2 | CASRQKATNEKLFF
TRBJ2-1 | TRBV6-6 | CASSYEKQFF
TRBJ2-1 | TRBV9 | CASSVSGVSYNEQFF
TRBJ2-7 | TRBV6-5 | CASSYLAGGLPAYEQYF
TRBJ2-1 | TRBV6-5 | CASSLSGRASLWDYNEQFF
TRBJ2-3 | TRBV15 | CATSIALLAGGPDTQYF
TRBJ1-1 | TRBV5-1 | CASSSWTGGYTEAFF
TRBJ2-3 | TRBV28 | CASSPPRTTITDTQYF
TRBJ2-5 | TRBV27 | CASSLQGALETQYF
TRBJ2-7 | TRBV7-9 | CASSLEAVSLYEQYF
TRBJ1-3 | TRBV7-9 | CASSLALVTSGNTIYF
TRBJ2-7 | TRBV4-2 | CASSQVGQGGYEQYF
TRBJ2-5 | TRBV20-1 | CSALDGDQYF
TRBJ2-3 | TRBV7-9 | CASSPRLSSTDTQYF
TRBJ2-2 | TRBV7-8 | CASSIDRILAANTGELFF
TRBJ2-3 | TRBV7-6 | CASSLAPVDTQYF
TRBJ2-7 | TRBV7-9 | CASSLGFKSSYEQYF
TRBJ2-5 | TRBV12-3/TRBV12-4 | CASSFASPSLETQYF
TRBJ2-3 | TRBV27 | CASRRLAGTGSTDTQYF
TRBJ2-7 | TRBV7-9 | CASSFGDRVWYEQYF